This TCR beta chain was captured by sequencing in a study of blood T cell repertoires in COVID-19. Study summary: The United States, Italy and Spain provided the acute and convalescent COVID-19 samples.

The CDR3 is 14 amino acids. Trimming stripped 4 bases from V and 1 base from J, with 13 bases between. Germline V lookup: CDR1 SQVTM, CDR2 ANQGSEA. Only in-frame clones appear in the TCRdb table, and some are missing; sequencing was by immunoSEQ multiplex PCR. Of 160,000 or so clones in the sample, 80% are singletons; the top ten hold roughly 0.6%. The receptor was derived from a man between 60 and 75 years old with acute or convalescent COVID-19. The sequencing sample was made of peripheral blood. The chain uses TRBV29-1 and TRBJ1-1; D remains ambiguous. CDR3 DNA sequence: TGCAGCGTTGGACGGGATTATCCGAACACTGAAGCTTTCTTT. As protein: CSVGRDYPNTEAFF.